Given below is one TCR beta chain in context. The CDR3 is 16 amino acids. Looked up from germline, CDR1 is SGHTA and CDR2 is FQGNSA. Trimming cost V 1 base and J 6 bases; bases outside gene matches: 8. The PCR employed 60 Vbeta primers together with 13 Jbeta primers. Clones were read by immunoSEQ multiplex PCR, and TCRdb kept only the in-frame ones, dropping some. The sample includes approximately 120,000 clones, roughly four fifths of them seen just once. The data were taken from a study of cytomegalovirus exposure and HLA in healthy donors. The chain couples TRBV7-2 to TRBJ1-4; 7 bases fit TRBD1. Sequencing was done on a sample of PBMCs. The source of this sequence is a woman between 55 and 75 years old in good health and CMV-seropositive. The CDR3 nucleotides read TGTGCCAGCAGCTTAGGGTCAGGGGGACTGTATGAAAAACTGTTTTTT. Its translation is CASSLGSGGLYEKLFF.